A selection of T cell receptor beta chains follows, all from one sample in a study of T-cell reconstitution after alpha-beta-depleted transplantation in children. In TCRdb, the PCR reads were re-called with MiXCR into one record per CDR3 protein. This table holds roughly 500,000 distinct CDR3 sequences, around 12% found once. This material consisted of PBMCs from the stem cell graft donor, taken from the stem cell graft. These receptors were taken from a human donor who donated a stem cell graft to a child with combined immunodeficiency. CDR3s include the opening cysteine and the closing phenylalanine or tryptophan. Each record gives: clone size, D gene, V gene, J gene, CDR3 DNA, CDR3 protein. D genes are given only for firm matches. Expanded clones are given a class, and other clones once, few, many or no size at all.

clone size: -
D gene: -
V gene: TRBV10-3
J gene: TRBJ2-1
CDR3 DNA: TGTGCCATCGAAGTAGGGGGGAATGAGCAGTTCTTC
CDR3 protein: CAIEVGGNEQFF

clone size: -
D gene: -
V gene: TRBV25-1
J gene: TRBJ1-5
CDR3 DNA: TGTGCCAGCCAGCGGGGGTATCAGCCCCAGCATTTT
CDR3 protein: CASQRGYQPQHF

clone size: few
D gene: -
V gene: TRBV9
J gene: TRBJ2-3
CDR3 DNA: TGTGCCAGCAGCGTATCTAGCGGCACAGATACGCAGTATTTT
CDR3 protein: CASSVSSGTDTQYF

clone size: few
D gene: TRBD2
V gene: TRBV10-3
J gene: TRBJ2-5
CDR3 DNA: TGTGCCATCAGTGAGGGACTAGATTCTGAGACCCAGTACTTC
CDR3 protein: CAISEGLDSETQYF

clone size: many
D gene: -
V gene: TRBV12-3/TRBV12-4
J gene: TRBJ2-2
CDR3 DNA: TGTGCCAGCAGCCTAGGAGGGGGCGGGACCGGGGAGCTGTTTTTT
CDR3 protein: CASSLGGGGTGELFF

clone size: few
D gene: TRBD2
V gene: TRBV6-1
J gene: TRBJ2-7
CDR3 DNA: TGTGCCAGCAGTAAACTAGCGGGAGGGCCCCACGAGCAGTACTTC
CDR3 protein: CASSKLAGGPHEQYF

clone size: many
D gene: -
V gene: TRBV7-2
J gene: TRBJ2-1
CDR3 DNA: TGTGCCAGCAGCCGAGTACAGAGCTCCTACAATGAGCAGTTCTTC
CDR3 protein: CASSRVQSSYNEQFF

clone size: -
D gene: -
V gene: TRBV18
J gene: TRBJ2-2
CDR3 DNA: TGTGCCAGCTCACCACTTTTCGGGGAGCTGTTTTTT
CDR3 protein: CASSPLFGELFF

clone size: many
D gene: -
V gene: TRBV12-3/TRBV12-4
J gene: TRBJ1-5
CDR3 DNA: TGTGCCAGCAGTTTGGGGGTGGGCAATCAGCCCCAGCATTTT
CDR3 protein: CASSLGVGNQPQHF

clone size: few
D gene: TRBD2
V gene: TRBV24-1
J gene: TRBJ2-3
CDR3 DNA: TGTGCCACCAGTGATTTTCAGACTAGCGGGCAGGATACGCAGTATTTT
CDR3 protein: CATSDFQTSGQDTQYF

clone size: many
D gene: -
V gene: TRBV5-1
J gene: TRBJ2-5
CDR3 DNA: TGCGCCAGCAGCTTGATTGGGTTTCAAGAGACCCAGTACTTC
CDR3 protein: CASSLIGFQETQYF

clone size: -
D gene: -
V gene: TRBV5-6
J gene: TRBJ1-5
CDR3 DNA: TGTGCCAGCAGCCCTCCGGGGGGTTTCATGGGCAATCAGCCCCAGCATTTT
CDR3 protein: CASSPPGGFMGNQPQHF

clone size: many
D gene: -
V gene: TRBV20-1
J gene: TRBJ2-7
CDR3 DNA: TGCAGTGCTAGAGATCAGGACTTTACCTACGAGCAGTACTTC
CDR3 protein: CSARDQDFTYEQYF

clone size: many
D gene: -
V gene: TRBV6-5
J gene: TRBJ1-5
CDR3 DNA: TGTGCCAGCAGTTATCGAGGAGGGTTGGAGCCCCAGCATTTT
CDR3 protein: CASSYRGGLEPQHF

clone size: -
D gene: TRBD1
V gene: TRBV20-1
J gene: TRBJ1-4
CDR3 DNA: TGCAGTGCCCCGGGACAGGGGCTGGGAGGGGCCGAAAAACTGTTTTTT
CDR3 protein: CSAPGQGLGGAEKLFF

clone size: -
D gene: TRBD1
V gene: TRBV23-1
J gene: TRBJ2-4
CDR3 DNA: TGCGCCAGCTCCCCGTCCCGGACAGGGAACATTCAGTACTTC
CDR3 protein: CASSPSRTGNIQYF

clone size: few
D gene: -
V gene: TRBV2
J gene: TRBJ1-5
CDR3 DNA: TGTGCCAGCAGGGGGGGACTGCGGAGCAATCAGCCCCAGCATTTT
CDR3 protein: CASRGGLRSNQPQHF

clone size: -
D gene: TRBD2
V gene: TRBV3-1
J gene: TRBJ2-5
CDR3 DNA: TGTGCCAGCAGCCAAGATCGATTTGGGACTAGCGGGATCCAAGAGACCCAGTACTTC
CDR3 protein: CASSQDRFGTSGIQETQYF

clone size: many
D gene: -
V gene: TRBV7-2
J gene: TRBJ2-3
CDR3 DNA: TGTGCCAGCAGCTTAGCTACAGGGTTGGATACGCAGTATTTT
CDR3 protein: CASSLATGLDTQYF

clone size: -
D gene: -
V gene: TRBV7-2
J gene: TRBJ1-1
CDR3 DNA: TGTGCCAGCAGCTCTCGACCAAACACTGAAGCTTTCTTT
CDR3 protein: CASSSRPNTEAFF

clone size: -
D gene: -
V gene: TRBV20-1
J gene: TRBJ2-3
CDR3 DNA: TGCAGTGCTAGCGGGGGCAGCACAGATACGCAGTATTTT
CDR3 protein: CSASGGSTDTQYF

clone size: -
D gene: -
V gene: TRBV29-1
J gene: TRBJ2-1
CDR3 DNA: TGCAGTAGGAGAGGCCGCTACAATGAGCAGTTCTTC
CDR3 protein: CSRRGRYNEQFF